Shown below are 26 T cell receptor beta chains from a single sample sequenced in a study of T-cell memory formation after mild COVID-19. Each CDR3 protein is one row after TCRdb ran MiXCR on the 5' RACE reads. Here the sample spans approximately 300,000 distinct CDR3 sequences, more than 15% being singletons. Sequencing was performed on PBMCs or a T cell subset sorted from them (not recorded which). The source of these receptors is a man aged 18 to 29 who had mild COVID-19 (a few samples of this study predate the infection). Cell type and time point are not known.

The chain couples TRBV5-1 to TRBJ2-7; 12 bases line up with TRBD1. CDR1 SGHRS and CDR2 YFSETQ come from the germline V gene. This CDR3 contains 16 residues. Trimming cost V 3 bases and J 7 bases; bases outside gene matches: 11. CDR3 nucleotides: TGCGCCAGCAGCTCCCCGGGACAGGGGGCAAGTCGGGAGCAGTACTTC. It yields the protein CASSSPGQGASREQYF. Based on the CDR3 plus reference TRBV5-1 and TRBJ2-7, the full variable domain is KAGVTQTPRYLIKTRGQQVTLSCSPISGHRSVSWYQQTPGQGLQFLFEYFSETQRNKGNFPGRFSGRQFSNSRSEMNVSTLELGDSALYLCASSSPGQGASREQYFGPGTRLTVT.

This clonotype was seen more than once but under ten times. This sequence joins TRBV2 and TRBJ1-1; D unclear. Deletions cut 4 bases from V and 4 bases from J, with 4 bases between. Germline values: CDR1 SNHLY, CDR2 FYNNEI. The CDR3 totals 11 residues. CDR3 amino acids: CASSAFTEAFF. For the CDR3, the DNA is TGTGCCAGCAGTGCCTTCACTGAAGCTTTCTTT.

This chain links TRBV24-1 with TRBJ2-3; 10 nucleotides line up with TRBD2. V trimming: 9 bases; J trimming: 1 base; junction bases outside the gene matches: 3. The CDR3 has 14 residues. CDR1 is KGHDR, CDR2 SFDVKD, per germline. The CDR3 region is CATSSGRRTDTQYF. The CDR3 coding sequence is TGTGCCACCTCTAGCGGGAGACGCACAGATACGCAGTATTTT.

The chain uses TRBV2 and TRBJ2-5; D uncertain. The CDR3 contains 13 residues. CDR1 SNHLY and CDR2 FYNNEI come from the germline V gene. V lost 5 bases, J lost 3 bases, and 10 bases lay in between. The DNA for the CDR3 is TGTGCCAGCAGTAGCACTTATGAAGAGACCCAGTACTTC. Translated: CASSSTYEETQYF.

A few counts support this clonotype. The chain joins TRBV11-3 to TRBJ2-3; TRBD2 matches at 11 bases. The CDR3 is made up of 15 amino acids. Trimming removed 4 bases from V and 6 bases from J; junction bases left unmatched: 6. CDR1 and CDR2 (germline): SGHNT, YENEEA. CDR3 DNA sequence: TGTGCCAGCAGCTCCGGACTAGCGGGTTACGATACGCAGTATTTT. It encodes CASSSGLAGYDTQYF.

This clonotype was recorded a few times. DNA for the CDR3: TGTGCCAGCAGACGACAGGGGGAAAACACCATATATTTT. Its translation: CASRRQGENTIYF. The chain combines TRBV5-6 with TRBJ1-3; TRBD1 matches 9 bases. V gave up 5 bases and J gave up 6 bases; unmatched junction bases: 3. CDR3 length: 13 residues. The germline gives CDR1 SGHDT, CDR2 YYEEEE.

This clonotype was recorded a few times. The chain is built from TRBV7-2 and TRBJ2-4; TRBD2 matches at 7 bases. This CDR3 spans 17 amino acids. From germline, CDR1 is SGHTA and CDR2 FQGNSA. V trimming: 1 base; J trimming: 5 bases; junction bases outside the gene matches: 11. The CDR3 DNA is TGTGCCAGCAGCTTAGGCGTAAACCGGGACTACCAAAACATTCAGTACTTC. This translates into CASSLGVNRDYQNIQYF.

This chain links TRBV20-1 with TRBJ2-7, with D perhaps matching TRBD2 (5 bases). Germline V gene data show CDR1 as DFQATT and CDR2 as SNEGSKA (reference sequence). The CDR3 contains 12 residues. The V end was cut by 3 bases, the J end by 3 bases, with 9 bases between. The CDR3 region has the DNA TGCAGTGCTAGTCCCGGGGTCTACGAGCAGTACGTC. Protein product: CSASPGVYEQYV.

The chain employs TRBV5-1 and TRBJ2-3; 11 positions agree with TRBD2. CDR1 and CDR2 (germline): SGHRS, YFSETQ. V was pared by 4 bases and J by 3 bases, with 7 bases of the junction left unmatched. The CDR3 has 16 amino acids. The CDR3 nucleotides are TGCGCCAGCAGCGAGGCACTAGCGGGGGTGACAGATACGCAGTATTTT. This translates into CASSEALAGVTDTQYF.

J is TRBJ2-2 and V is TRBV2; 7 nucleotides line up with TRBD2. The CDR3 is made up of 15 amino acids. The junction had 4 bases not matched to a gene; V was cut back by 6 bases and J by 0 bases. Germline V lookup: CDR1 SNHLY, CDR2 FYNNEI. CDR3 protein: CASSKAGPNTGELFF. The CDR3 DNA follows: TGTGCCAGCAGCAAAGCGGGGCCGAACACCGGGGAGCTGTTTTTT.

The V gene is TRBV12-3 or TRBV12-4, the J gene TRBJ2-1; D possibly matches TRBD1 or TRBD2 (5 bases each). Trimming cost V 6 bases and J 5 bases, with 11 bases left between them. The CDR3 totals 13 residues. CDR3 amino acids: CASSSGTNNEQFF. Here the CDR3 DNA reads TGTGCCAGCAGCTCAGGGACCAACAATGAGCAGTTCTTC.

This clonotype was seen repeatedly, ten times or more. The gene calls are TRBV12-3 or TRBV12-4 and TRBJ2-1, with a tentative D call TRBD2 (5 bases). The V gene lost 5 bases and the J gene lost 5 bases, with 16 bases spanning the gap. The CDR3 spans 15 residues. The DNA for the CDR3 is TGTGCCAGCAGTGAGCCGGGAAGAGCCCACAATGAGCAGTTCTTC. The encoded protein is CASSEPGRAHNEQFF.

J is TRBJ1-4 and V is TRBV20-1; 7 positions match TRBD1. The CDR3 is 16 amino acids. V lost 6 bases, J lost 0 bases, and 10 bases stayed unmatched. The germline V gene has CDR1 DFQATT and CDR2 SNEGSKA (reference sequence). CDR3 nucleotide sequence: TGCAGTGCCAAGCGAGGGACAGCCGCAACTAATGAAAAACTGTTTTTT. Translating gives CSAKRGTAATNEKLFF.

The chain couples TRBV29-1 to TRBJ1-2, with TRBD1 matching over 12 bases. The CDR3 is 15 residues long. V gave up 5 bases and J gave up 2 bases; unmatched junction bases: 6. Germline lookup yields CDR1 SQVTM and CDR2 ANQGSEA. Here the CDR3 DNA reads TGCAGCGTTTTCCAAGGGACAGGGGGCAACTATGGCTACACCTTC. Protein sequence: CSVFQGTGGNYGYTF. Drawing the rest from reference TRBV29-1 and TRBJ1-2, the complete variable domain is SAVISQKPSRDICQRGTSLTIQCQVDSQVTMMFWYRQQPGQSLTLIATANQGSEATYESGFVIDKFPISRPNLTFSTLTVSNMSPEDSSIYLCSVFQGTGGNYGYTFGSGTRLTVV.

This clonotype was detected many times. The V gene is TRBV12-3 or TRBV12-4, the J gene TRBJ2-7; perhaps D is TRBD1 or TRBD2 (5 bases each). This CDR3 spans 14 amino acids. V was trimmed by 3 bases and J by 1 base, leaving 10 bases between them. DNA for the CDR3: TGTGCCAGCAGTTTGGGGACGCTTTCCTACGAGCAGTACTTC. As protein: CASSLGTLSYEQYF.

The chain recombines TRBV6-2 or TRBV6-3 with TRBJ2-7, with D possibly TRBD2 on 5 matching bases. V shed 0 bases and J shed 5 bases, with 8 bases lying between them. Looked up from germline, CDR1 is MNHEY and CDR2 is SVGEGT. The CDR3 loop spans 13 amino acids. CDR3 residues: CASSYSTRDEQYV. The CDR3 DNA reads as TGTGCCAGCAGTTACTCGACGAGGGACGAGCAGTACGTC.

This clonotype occurred a few times. This chain connects TRBV6-5 to TRBJ2-2, with D perhaps TRBD1 (6 bases). V was trimmed by 5 bases and J by 11 bases, leaving 12 bases between them. Germline V CDR1 and CDR2: MNHEY, SVGAGI. The CDR3 length is 12 residues. Here the CDR3 DNA reads TGTGCCAGCAGTATAGACAGGATTGAGCTGTTTTTT. Protein product: CASSIDRIELFF.

The chain carries TRBV6-2 or TRBV6-3 and TRBJ1-5; possible D gene TRBD1, 5 bases. The CDR3 is 14 residues long. V gave up 6 bases and J gave up 7 bases, with 16 bases separating them. Germline assignment: CDR1 MNHEY and CDR2 SVGEGT. This CDR3 reads CASRLDSGGQPQHF. DNA for the CDR3: TGTGCCAGCAGACTCGACTCGGGGGGGCAGCCCCAGCATTTT.

This clonotype was seen ten or more times. The chain combines TRBV7-2 with TRBJ2-1; 12 bases are shared with TRBD2. The V gene's germline CDR1 is SGHTA and CDR2 FQGNSA. This CDR3 has 16 amino acids. The V and J ends lost 1 base and 9 bases, in that order; junction bases with no gene match: 7. The CDR3 region has the DNA TGTGCCAGCAGCTTAGTGCCTAGCGGGGGGGTAATTGAGCAGTTCTTC. Translated, it gives CASSLVPSGGVIEQFF. The entire variable domain, with the rest obtained from reference TRBV7-2 and TRBJ2-1, is as follows: GAGVSQSPSNKVTEKGKDVELRCDPISGHTALYWYRQSLGQGLEFLIYFQGNSAPDKSGLPSDRFSAERTGGSVSTLTIQRTQQEDSAVYLCASSLVPSGGVIEQFFGPGTRLTVL.

J is TRBJ1-4 and V is TRBV4-3, with 7 bases lining up with TRBD1. The junction had 10 bases not matched to a gene; V was cut back by 1 base and J by 5 bases. The CDR3 spans 17 residues. Germline V gene data show CDR1 as LGHNA and CDR2 as YSLEER. The CDR3 spells CASSQASHGTANEKLFF. The DNA of the CDR3 is TGCGCCAGCAGCCAAGCCTCGCACGGGACAGCAAATGAAAAACTGTTTTTT.

This clonotype has only a few counts. The CDR3: CASSFGGPGTGELFF. The CDR3 DNA reads TGTGCCAGCAGCTTTGGGGGGCCGGGCACCGGGGAGCTGTTTTTT. The chain has TRBV7-6 and TRBJ2-2; the D gene could be TRBD1 or TRBD2 (6 bases each). Germline assignment: CDR1 SGHVS and CDR2 FNYEAQ. The CDR3 totals 15 residues. Trimming took 3 bases from V and 4 from J, leaving 12 bases between them.

The V gene is TRBV6-5, the J gene TRBJ2-7; no clear D. V was clipped by 5 bases and J by 6 bases, with 8 bases between them. The CDR3 is made up of 11 amino acids. Germline CDR1 MNHEY, CDR2 SVGAGI. The CDR3 DNA follows: TGTGCCAGCAGTGACGGTTCCGAGCAGTACGTC. It codes for CASSDGSEQYV.

This clonotype was seen a handful of times. J is TRBJ2-5 and V is TRBV6-1, with D possibly matching TRBD1 (6 bases). Germline V gives CDR1 MNHNS, CDR2 SASEGT. This CDR3 contains 13 residues. Trimming pared 7 bases from V and 2 bases from J, leaving 11 bases between. CDR3: CASNRDRQETQYF. The CDR3 DNA sequence: TGTGCCAGCAACAGGGATCGGCAAGAGACCCAGTACTTC.

This clonotype was counted at least ten times. This chain uses TRBV15 with TRBJ2-2; 13 nucleotides match TRBD2. The CDR3 totals 14 residues. Germline V CDR1 and CDR2: LNHNV, YYDKDF (reference sequence). V lost 11 bases and J lost 3; bases outside the gene matches: 3. CDR3 loop: CAALAGGDTGELFF. CDR3 nucleotides: TGTGCCGCACTAGCGGGGGGGGACACCGGGGAGCTGTTTTTT.

This chain uses TRBV28 with TRBJ2-7; 9 positions agree with TRBD1. Germline V CDR1 and CDR2: MDHEN, SYDVKM. V lost 5 bases to trimming and J lost 5 bases; unmatched junction nucleotides: 4. The length of the CDR3 is 13 residues. Here the CDR3 DNA reads TGTGCCAGCAGTCCCACAGGGGGCGACGAGCAGTACTTC. Its translation is CASSPTGGDEQYF. The full variable domain, completed using reference TRBV28 and TRBJ2-7, is DVKVTQSSRYLVKRTGEKVFLECVQDMDHENMFWYRQDPGLGLRLIYFSYDVKMKEKGDIPEGYSVSREKKERFSLILESASTNQTSMYLCASSPTGGDEQYFGPGTRLTVT.

This clonotype was detected only a few times. The gene calls are TRBV6-4 and TRBJ2-1; no clear D. Germline assignment: CDR1 MRHNA and CDR2 SNTAGT. The CDR3 runs to 15 residues. Between the trimmed V and J ends, which lost 2 bases and 8 bases, there was a span of 16 bases. The DNA of the CDR3 is TGTGCCAGCAGTGACCGGCTAACCCCCAGCTATGAGCAGTTCTTC. Protein sequence: CASSDRLTPSYEQFF.